Listed here are 29 T cell receptor beta chains from one sample, sequenced in a study of T-cell memory formation after mild COVID-19. TCRdb reprocessed the 5' RACE reads with MiXCR, giving one entry per CDR3 protein. The data contain about 170,000 distinct CDR3 sequences, 13% of them singletons. The sample taken for sequencing was PBMCs or a T cell subset sorted from them (not recorded which). These receptors were collected from a man aged 18 to 29 who had mild COVID-19 (a few samples of this study predate the infection). Cell type and time point are not known.

This clonotype was found a few times. The rearrangement uses TRBV7-2 and TRBJ2-1; no clear D. Trimming left V 4 bases short and J 4 bases short, with 14 bases between. The length of the CDR3 is 15 residues. Germline assignment: CDR1 SGHTA and CDR2 FQGNSA. CDR3 DNA: TGTGCCAGCAGCTCGACCCCAGGATCGTACAATGAGCAGTTCTTC. This codes for CASSSTPGSYNEQFF.

The chain couples TRBV5-1 to TRBJ2-5; D gene ambiguous. Germline values: CDR1 SGHRS, CDR2 YFSETQ. The CDR3 totals 16 residues. V was trimmed by 4 bases and J by 0 bases, leaving 16 bases between them. Here the CDR3 reads CASSRAPTANQETQYF. Here the CDR3 DNA reads TGCGCCAGCAGCCGGGCCCCCACAGCGAACCAAGAGACCCAGTACTTC.

This sequence joins TRBV5-1 and TRBJ2-3, with 9 positions matching TRBD2. CDR1 is SGHRS and CDR2 is YFSETQ in the germline V gene. Unmatched junction bases numbered 1, after V lost 0 bases and J lost 2 bases. This CDR3 has 15 residues. Here the CDR3 reads CASSLGLAVTDTQYF. DNA of the CDR3: TGCGCCAGCAGCTTGGGACTAGCGGTCACAGATACGCAGTATTTT.

This clonotype showed up just a few times. V usage is TRBV7-3 and J usage is TRBJ2-5; 7 nucleotides align to TRBD2. The CDR3 has 14 residues. J lost 4 bases, V lost 5 bases, and 7 bases had no gene match. Per the germline V gene, CDR1 is SGHTA and CDR2 is FQGTGA. CDR3 protein: CASSPNSGVETQYF. The CDR3 DNA reads TGTGCCAGCAGCCCGAACAGCGGGGTAGAGACCCAGTACTTC. Together with reference TRBV7-3 and TRBJ2-5, the CDR3 gives the full variable domain: GAGVSQTPSNKVTEKGKYVELRCDPISGHTALYWYRQSLGQGPEFLIYFQGTGAADDSGLPNDRFFAVRPEGSVSTLKIQRTERGDSAVYLCASSPNSGVETQYFGPGTRLLVL.

The CDR3 here is CASSQFLGSGDLSYEQYF. The CDR3, as DNA: TGCGCCAGCAGCCAATTTTTGGGTAGCGGGGATTTAAGCTACGAGCAGTACTTC. V usage is TRBV4-1 and J usage is TRBJ2-7; 8 nucleotides agree with TRBD2. Germline V gene lookup returns CDR1 MGHRA and CDR2 YSYEKL. V dropped 2 bases and J dropped 3; count of bases not matched to a gene: 15. The CDR3 extends over 18 amino acids.

There are many counts of this clonotype. The chain is built from TRBV4-3 and TRBJ1-1, with D unresolved. The CDR3 contains 15 residues. The V gene's germline CDR1 is LGHNA and CDR2 YSLEER. The V end was cut by 0 bases, the J end by 2 bases, with 10 bases between. The CDR3 DNA follows: TGCGCCAGCAGCCAAGAACGGCAGGCCAACACTGAAGCTTTCTTT. Protein: CASSQERQANTEAFF.

This clonotype was found a few times. V is TRBV19 and J is TRBJ2-3, with 10 bases fitting TRBD1. V lost 5 bases, J lost 5 bases, and 7 bases stayed unmatched. This CDR3 region has 15 residues. Germline-derived CDR1 and CDR2 are LNHDA and SQIVND (reference sequence). CDR3 nucleotide sequence: TGTGCCAGTAGTCCCTGGGACAGGGGAGAAGATACGCAGTATTTT. Its protein is CASSPWDRGEDTQYF.

This clonotype has at least ten counts. The chain couples TRBV12-3 or TRBV12-4 to TRBJ1-5; 7 bases align to TRBD1. CDR3 length equals 13 residues. V lost 3 bases, J lost 7 bases, and 3 bases stayed unmatched. The CDR3 loop is CASSLAGGQPQHF. The CDR3 nucleotides are TGTGCCAGCAGTTTGGCAGGGGGGCAGCCCCAGCATTTT.

V is TRBV7-7 and J is TRBJ2-5, with D perhaps matching TRBD1 or TRBD2 (5 bases each). This CDR3 is built from 16 residues. Germline CDR1 is SSHAT and CDR2 is FNYEAQ (reference sequence). V was shortened by 1 base and J by 4 bases, with 16 bases between the two germline ends. Here the CDR3 reads CASSLGGSRGRETQYF. DNA for the CDR3: TGTGCCAGCAGCTTAGGGGGGTCGAGAGGTCGAGAGACCCAGTACTTC.

This chain connects TRBV4-1 to TRBJ1-2, with 9 bases fitting TRBD1. This CDR3 comprises 17 residues. Germline CDR1 is MGHRA and CDR2 is YSYEKL. The V gene end was trimmed by 0 bases and the J gene end by 2 bases; junction bases not matched to a gene: 7. CDR3 coding DNA: TGCGCCAGCAGCCAAGAAAGAGTGGGGACAGGGAACTATGGCTACACCTTC. Protein: CASSQERVGTGNYGYTF.

Many counts were recorded for this clonotype. DNA of the CDR3: TGCAGCGTTGCTTTTTGGGGAGGGACCGGAGAGACCCAGTACTTC. It is translated as CSVAFWGGTGETQYF. The genes are TRBV29-1 and TRBJ2-5; 7 nucleotides line up with TRBD2. Germline CDR1 and CDR2: SQVTM and ANQGSEA. The CDR3 is made up of 15 amino acids. V lost 4 bases and J lost 4; bases outside the gene matches: 12.

V is TRBV29-1 and J is TRBJ1-1, with 7 bases that match TRBD1. CDR3 size: 12 residues. Germline trimming cut 4 bases from V and 11 bases from J; bases unmatched to any gene: 10. Germline CDR1 SQVTM, CDR2 ANQGSEA. CDR3 bases: TGCAGCGTTGGGGACAGCCTCACCAAGGCTTTCTTT. Its protein product is CSVGDSLTKAFF.

This clonotype was observed many times. V is TRBV7-2 and J is TRBJ1-1; D possibly corresponds to TRBD1 (5 bases). From germline, CDR1 is SGHTA and CDR2 FQGNSA. The CDR3 runs to 13 residues. Deletions cut 4 bases from V and 6 bases from J, with 12 bases between. The chain's CDR3 is CASSSEAGAEAFF. CDR3 bases: TGTGCCAGCAGCTCTGAAGCGGGGGCTGAAGCTTTCTTT. The full variable domain, its missing parts supplied by reference TRBV7-2 and TRBJ1-1, is GAGVSQSPSNKVTEKGKDVELRCDPISGHTALYWYRQSLGQGLEFLIYFQGNSAPDKSGLPSDRFSAERTGGSVSTLTIQRTQQEDSAVYLCASSSEAGAEAFFGQGTRLTVV.

This chain links TRBV3-1 with TRBJ1-2; a possible D gene is TRBD1 (5 bases). CDR1 LGHDT and CDR2 YNNKEL come from the germline V gene (reference sequence). The CDR3 contains 14 residues. Trimming cost V 4 bases and J 4 bases, with 13 bases left between them. In DNA form, the CDR3 reads TGTGCCAGCAGCCTTGGGACGGCGAGCTATGGCTACACCTTC. This gives the protein CASSLGTASYGYTF. The whole variable domain, filled in from reference TRBV3-1 and TRBJ1-2, reads DTAVSQTPKYLVTQMGNDKSIKCEQNLGHDTMYWYKQDSKKFLKIMFSYNNKELIINETVPNRFSPKSPDKAHLNLHINSLELGDSAVYFCASSLGTASYGYTFGSGTRLTVV.

In this sample, this clonotype turned up a few times. The chain couples TRBV9 to TRBJ1-6, with D uncertain. Trimming pared 2 bases from V and 10 bases from J, leaving 13 bases between. The V gene's germline CDR1 is SGDLS and CDR2 YYNGEE. This CDR3 comprises 14 residues. The CDR3 DNA sequence: TGTGCCAGCAGCGTTGGAGGGTACAGATCACCCCTCCACTTT. Residues: CASSVGGYRSPLHF.

This clonotype was seen a handful of times. This chain uses TRBV30 with TRBJ2-5; the match to TRBD2 covers 15 bases. Germline V gene lookup returns CDR1 GTSNPN and CDR2 SVGIG (reference sequence). V was clipped by 2 bases and J by 4 bases; unmatched bases: 8. This CDR3 has 17 residues. The CDR3 protein is CAWSLGTSGGQGETQYF. CDR3 in DNA: TGTGCCTGGAGTCTCGGGACTAGCGGGGGGCAAGGAGAGACCCAGTACTTC.

The gene calls are TRBV7-8 and TRBJ2-2; no clear D gene. Trimming removed 2 bases at V and 5 bases at J, with 9 bases between. This CDR3 is 14 amino acids long. Germline lookup yields CDR1 SGHVS and CDR2 FQNEAQ. The CDR3 DNA is TGTGCCAGCAGCTTAACTCCCGGGACCGGGGAGCTGTTTTTT. Translated, it gives CASSLTPGTGELFF.

The chain recombines TRBV7-8 with TRBJ2-2, with D possibly matching TRBD2 (6 bases). This CDR3 spans 15 amino acids. Trimming cost V 1 base and J 5 bases, with 11 bases left between them. Per germline, CDR1 SGHVS and CDR2 FQNEAQ. The DNA for the CDR3 is TGTGCCAGCAGCTTAGAATGGAGGGCAACCGGGGAGCTGTTTTTT. It encodes CASSLEWRATGELFF.

The rearrangement joins TRBV7-9 to TRBJ1-1; D may be TRBD1 (5 bases). The CDR3 runs 10 residues. The V gene's germline CDR1 is SEHNR and CDR2 FQNEAQ (reference sequence). The V gene lost 11 bases and the J gene lost 11 bases, with 15 bases spanning the gap. The CDR3 loop is CAGAGISAFF. The CDR3 coding sequence is TGTGCCGGGGCGGGGATTTCGGCTTTCTTT. The whole variable domain, filled in from reference TRBV7-9 and TRBJ1-1, reads DTGVSQNPRHKITKRGQNVTFRCDPISEHNRLYWYRQTLGQGPEFLTYFQNEAQLEKSRLLSDRFSAERPKGSFSTLEIQRTEQGDSAMYLCAGAGISAFFGQGTRLTVV.

This clonotype was counted ten times or more. This chain links TRBV5-1 with TRBJ2-2; no firm D call. The V gene lost 4 bases and the J gene lost 3 bases, with 1 base spanning the gap. Germline CDR1 is SGHRS and CDR2 is YFSETQ. The CDR3 sequence is 11 residues long. CDR3 residues: CASSHTGELFF. DNA for the CDR3: TGCGCCAGCAGCCACACCGGGGAGCTGTTTTTT.

This clonotype came up a few times. The chain recombines TRBV5-1 with TRBJ1-3; D gene unclear. The CDR3 sequence is 15 residues long. Germline-derived CDR1 and CDR2 are SGHRS and YFSETQ. V shed 3 bases and J shed 3 bases, with 13 bases lying between them. This chain's CDR3 is CASSSTVLGGNTIYF. The CDR3 DNA follows: TGCGCCAGCAGCTCTACGGTGCTCGGTGGAAACACCATATATTTT. Drawing the rest from reference TRBV5-1 and TRBJ1-3, the complete variable domain is KAGVTQTPRYLIKTRGQQVTLSCSPISGHRSVSWYQQTPGQGLQFLFEYFSETQRNKGNFPGRFSGRQFSNSRSEMNVSTLELGDSALYLCASSSTVLGGNTIYFGEGSWLTVV.

This clonotype was seen a handful of times. The genes are TRBV20-1 and TRBJ1-5; D perhaps matches TRBD1 (5 bases). The CDR3 is made up of 15 amino acids. V gave up 1 base and J gave up 3 bases, with 13 bases separating them. Germline CDR1 reads DFQATT; CDR2 reads SNEGSKA (reference sequence). Written as DNA, the CDR3 is TGCAGTGCTAGAGTCGCAGGGCTGACCAATCAGCCCCAGCATTTT. Translation: CSARVAGLTNQPQHF.

The V and J genes are TRBV27 and TRBJ1-1; D is perhaps TRBD1 (6 bases). CDR3 length equals 16 residues. V shed 6 bases and J shed 6 bases, with 23 bases lying between them. Germline V gene lookup returns CDR1 MNHEY and CDR2 SMNVEV (reference sequence). CDR3 DNA: TGTGCCAGCAGCCAATCGGGGGGCCGCAGTAGGGCTGAAGCTTTCTTT. This sequence encodes CASSQSGGRSRAEAFF.

J is TRBJ1-2 and V is TRBV6-2 or TRBV6-3; TRBD1 agrees at 7 bases. CDR1 is MNHEY and CDR2 is SVGEGT in the germline V gene. The V segment lost 2 bases and the J segment 8 bases; nucleotides outside the gene matches: 5. This CDR3 is 13 amino acids long. This CDR3 reads CASSYAQGFGYTF. The CDR3 DNA follows: TGTGCCAGCAGTTACGCACAGGGGTTCGGCTACACCTTC.

This clonotype was detected a few times. The chain combines TRBV7-2 with TRBJ2-1, with D unresolved. CDR1 SGHTA and CDR2 FQGNSA come from the germline V gene. This CDR3 comprises 11 residues. V shed 1 base and J shed 11 bases, with 6 bases lying between them. CDR3 DNA: TGTGCCAGCAGCTTAGACGTCCAGCAGTTCTTC. Protein sequence: CASSLDVQQFF.

This clonotype has a handful of counts. The chain couples TRBV7-9 to TRBJ2-6, with 9 bases fitting TRBD1. V lost 5 bases to trimming and J lost 4 bases; unmatched junction nucleotides: 9. From germline, CDR1 is SEHNR and CDR2 FQNEAQ (reference sequence). CDR3 size: 17 residues. This CDR3 is CASSRHRGRLGANVLTF. The DNA of the CDR3 is TGTGCCAGCAGCCGACACAGGGGGCGGCTCGGGGCCAACGTCCTGACTTTC.

Only a few counts were recorded for this clonotype. The rearrangement joins TRBV6-6 to TRBJ1-6; D is ambiguous. Germline V lookup: CDR1 MNHNY, CDR2 SVGAGI (reference sequence). The length of the CDR3 is 16 residues. The V end was cut by 7 bases, the J end by 0 bases, with 13 bases between. The CDR3, as DNA: TGTGCCAGCAATCGCAGGTCGAGCTCCTATAATTCACCCCTCCACTTT. This translates into CASNRRSSSYNSPLHF.

This chain uses TRBV7-2 with TRBJ2-5; no firm D call. Trimming stripped 4 bases from V and 3 bases from J, with 6 bases between. This CDR3 has 12 amino acids. CDR1 is SGHTA and CDR2 is FQGNSA in the germline V gene. The CDR3 DNA is TGTGCCAGCAGCTCACAGAAAGAGACCCAGTACTTC. Its protein is CASSSQKETQYF.

This clonotype was picked up a small number of times. The genes are TRBV7-9 and TRBJ2-5; a possible D gene is TRBD1 (6 bases). CDR3 length: 15 amino acids. CDR1 and CDR2 from the germline V gene are SEHNR and FQNEAQ (reference sequence). V dropped 3 bases and J dropped 5 bases, with 16 bases sitting between them. CDR3 nucleotides: TGTGCCAGCAGCTTGGGACGACAGGACCCGGAGACCCAGTACTTC. It encodes CASSLGRQDPETQYF.